Listed here are 2 T cell receptor beta chains from one sample, sequenced in a study of T cells in localized non-small cell lung cancer. TCRdb keeps only in-frame clones here, not all; method: immunoSEQ multiplex PCR. The repertoire holds more than 45,000 clones, with around 86% as singletons. The sample was PBMCs, taken before any cancer treatment. The receptors shown here come from a man aged 40-75 years with stage II lung adenocarcinoma.

This clone has just a few counts. Other DNA sequences within the sample encode an identical CDR3. V usage is TRBV4-1 and J usage is TRBJ2-5; TRBD2 matches 9 bases. CDR3 length: 15 residues. Germline values: CDR1 MGHRA, CDR2 YSYEKL. After removal of 0 bases from V and 5 bases from J, the junction contained 4 bases not matched to a gene. The CDR3 loop reads CASSQDWRGGETQYF. CDR3 bases: TGCGCCAGCAGCCAAGATTGGCGGGGGGGGGAGACCCAGTACTTC.

The count of this clone is one. The J gene is TRBJ1-2, the V gene TRBV27; 7 nucleotides align to TRBD1. In germline, CDR1 is MNHEY, CDR2 SMNVEV (reference sequence). This CDR3 has 16 amino acids. V shed 4 bases, J shed 0 bases, and the junction held 8 bases outside the gene matches. The CDR3 loop reads CASSSSTGRPNYGYTF. In DNA form, the CDR3 reads TGTGCCAGCAGTTCCTCGACAGGGAGGCCTAACTATGGCTACACCTTC.